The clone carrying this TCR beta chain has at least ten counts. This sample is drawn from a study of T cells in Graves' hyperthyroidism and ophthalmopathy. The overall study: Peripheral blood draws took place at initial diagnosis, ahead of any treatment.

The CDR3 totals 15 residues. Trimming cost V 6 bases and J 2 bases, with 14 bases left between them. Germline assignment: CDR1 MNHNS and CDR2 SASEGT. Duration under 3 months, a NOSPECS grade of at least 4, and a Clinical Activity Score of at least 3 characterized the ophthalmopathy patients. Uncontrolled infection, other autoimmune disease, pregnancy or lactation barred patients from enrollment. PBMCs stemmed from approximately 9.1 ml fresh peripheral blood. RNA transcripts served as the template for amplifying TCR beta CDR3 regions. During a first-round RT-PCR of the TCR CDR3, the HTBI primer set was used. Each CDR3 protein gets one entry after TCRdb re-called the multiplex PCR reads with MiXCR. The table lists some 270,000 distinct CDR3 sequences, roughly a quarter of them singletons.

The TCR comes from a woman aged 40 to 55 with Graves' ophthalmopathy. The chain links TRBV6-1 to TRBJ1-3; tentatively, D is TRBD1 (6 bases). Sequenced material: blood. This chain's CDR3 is CASSRGTPAGNTIYF. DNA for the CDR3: TGTGCCAGCAGCCGGGGGACACCGGCTGGAAACACCATATATTTT.